These 10 T cell receptor beta chains came from one sample sequenced in a study of blood T cell repertoires in COVID-19. Only in-frame clones appear in the TCRdb table, and some are missing; sequencing was by immunoSEQ multiplex PCR. This repertoire shows roughly 200,000 clones, 80% to 85% found once; its top ten account for approximately 4.8%. The sequencing sample was made of peripheral blood. These receptors originate from a man aged 45-60 years with active or convalescent COVID-19.

Written as DNA, the CDR3 is TGTGCCAGCAGCTTCGGGACAGGGAGGATCAACGAGCAGTACTTC. This sequence encodes CASSFGTGRINEQYF. J is TRBJ2-7 and V is TRBV9, with 9 bases identical to TRBD1. Germline CDR1 and CDR2: SGDLS and YYNGEE. The CDR3 contains 15 residues. The ends lost 4 bases at V and 5 bases at J; junction bases unmatched: 10.

CDR3 in DNA: TGTGCCAGCAGTGAAGCCCGACAGGGGTCGGCGCCCCAGCATTTT. Translation: CASSEARQGSAPQHF. The chain recombines TRBV2 with TRBJ1-5; 8 nucleotides line up with TRBD1. The V segment lost 0 bases and the J segment 9 bases; nucleotides outside the gene matches: 7. Germline V lookup: CDR1 SNHLY, CDR2 FYNNEI. The CDR3 is 15 amino acids.

The chain recombines TRBV25-1 with TRBJ1-6; D is unclear. V lost 8 bases and J lost 4, with 12 bases in between. The length of the CDR3 is 14 residues. Germline V gene sequence: CDR1 MGHDK, CDR2 SYGVNS. In DNA, the CDR3 is TGTGCCAGCCAGCACCGGGAATATAATTCACCCCTCCACTTT. It is translated as CASQHREYNSPLHF.

V gene TRBV7-3 combines with J gene TRBJ2-3; 14 nucleotides agree with TRBD2. This CDR3 spans 18 amino acids. Per germline, CDR1 SGHTA and CDR2 FQGTGA. The trim removed 5 bases at V and 0 bases at J, leaving 7 bases unmatched. In DNA, the CDR3 is TGTGCCAGCAGCAGGGGACTAGCGGGGGCGTCTAGCACAGATACGCAGTATTTT. Encoded protein: CASSRGLAGASSTDTQYF.

The CDR3 here is CASSLPTGVVQETQYF. In DNA, the CDR3 is TGTGCCAGCAGCTTGCCGACAGGCGTTGTCCAAGAGACCCAGTACTTC. The chain combines TRBV5-6 with TRBJ2-5; TRBD1 might be the D (6 bases). V lost 1 base and J 1 base, leaving 14 bases between the germline ends. This CDR3 contains 16 residues. Germline CDR1 SGHDT, CDR2 YYEEEE.

V and J are TRBV7-9 and TRBJ2-3; TRBD1 matches 7 bases. V was pared by 3 bases and J by 5 bases, with 5 bases of the junction left unmatched. The V gene's germline CDR1 is SEHNR and CDR2 FQNEAQ (reference sequence). CDR3 length: 14 residues. CDR3 region: CASSLGQTRDTQYF. As DNA, the CDR3 is TGTGCCAGCAGCTTGGGACAGACACGAGATACGCAGTATTTT.

This clone was seen a few times. This chain's CDR3 is CASSVGAASGLQDTQYF. For the CDR3, the DNA is TGTGCCAGCAGCGTAGGGGCGGCTAGCGGTCTACAAGATACGCAGTATTTT. This chain joins TRBV9 and TRBJ2-3, with 7 bases lining up with TRBD2. CDR3 length: 17 amino acids. Germline-derived CDR1 and CDR2 are SGDLS and YYNGEE. The ends lost 0 bases at V and 5 bases at J; junction bases unmatched: 12.

The gene calls are TRBV20-1 and TRBJ1-5; D is unresolved. There are 14 residues in the CDR3. Trimming removed 3 bases from V and 2 bases from J, with 11 bases in between. Germline V CDR1 and CDR2: DFQATT, SNEGSKA (reference sequence). The CDR3 region has the DNA TGCAGTGCTAGTGTACAGTCCGGCAATCAGCCCCAGCATTTT. Its protein is CSASVQSGNQPQHF.

This clone was counted between two and nine times. The rearrangement links TRBV6-5 to TRBJ1-6; a weak D match, TRBD1 (6 bases). The CDR3 spans 15 residues. Trimming left V 0 bases short and J 5 bases short, with 8 bases between. Germline V gene lookup returns CDR1 MNHEY and CDR2 SVGAGI. CDR3 loop: CASSYSRQDNSPLHF. The DNA for the CDR3 is TGTGCCAGCAGTTACTCCCGACAGGATAATTCACCCCTCCACTTT.

This chain connects TRBV6-6 to TRBJ2-1; 10 bases line up with TRBD2. This CDR3 is 15 amino acids long. The germline V gene encodes CDR1 MNHNY and CDR2 SVGAGI (reference sequence). Trimming took 5 bases from V and 4 from J; bases not matched to a gene: 5. The CDR3 is CASSPGTSAYNEQFF. As DNA, the CDR3 is TGTGCCAGCAGTCCCGGGACTAGCGCATACAATGAGCAGTTCTTC.